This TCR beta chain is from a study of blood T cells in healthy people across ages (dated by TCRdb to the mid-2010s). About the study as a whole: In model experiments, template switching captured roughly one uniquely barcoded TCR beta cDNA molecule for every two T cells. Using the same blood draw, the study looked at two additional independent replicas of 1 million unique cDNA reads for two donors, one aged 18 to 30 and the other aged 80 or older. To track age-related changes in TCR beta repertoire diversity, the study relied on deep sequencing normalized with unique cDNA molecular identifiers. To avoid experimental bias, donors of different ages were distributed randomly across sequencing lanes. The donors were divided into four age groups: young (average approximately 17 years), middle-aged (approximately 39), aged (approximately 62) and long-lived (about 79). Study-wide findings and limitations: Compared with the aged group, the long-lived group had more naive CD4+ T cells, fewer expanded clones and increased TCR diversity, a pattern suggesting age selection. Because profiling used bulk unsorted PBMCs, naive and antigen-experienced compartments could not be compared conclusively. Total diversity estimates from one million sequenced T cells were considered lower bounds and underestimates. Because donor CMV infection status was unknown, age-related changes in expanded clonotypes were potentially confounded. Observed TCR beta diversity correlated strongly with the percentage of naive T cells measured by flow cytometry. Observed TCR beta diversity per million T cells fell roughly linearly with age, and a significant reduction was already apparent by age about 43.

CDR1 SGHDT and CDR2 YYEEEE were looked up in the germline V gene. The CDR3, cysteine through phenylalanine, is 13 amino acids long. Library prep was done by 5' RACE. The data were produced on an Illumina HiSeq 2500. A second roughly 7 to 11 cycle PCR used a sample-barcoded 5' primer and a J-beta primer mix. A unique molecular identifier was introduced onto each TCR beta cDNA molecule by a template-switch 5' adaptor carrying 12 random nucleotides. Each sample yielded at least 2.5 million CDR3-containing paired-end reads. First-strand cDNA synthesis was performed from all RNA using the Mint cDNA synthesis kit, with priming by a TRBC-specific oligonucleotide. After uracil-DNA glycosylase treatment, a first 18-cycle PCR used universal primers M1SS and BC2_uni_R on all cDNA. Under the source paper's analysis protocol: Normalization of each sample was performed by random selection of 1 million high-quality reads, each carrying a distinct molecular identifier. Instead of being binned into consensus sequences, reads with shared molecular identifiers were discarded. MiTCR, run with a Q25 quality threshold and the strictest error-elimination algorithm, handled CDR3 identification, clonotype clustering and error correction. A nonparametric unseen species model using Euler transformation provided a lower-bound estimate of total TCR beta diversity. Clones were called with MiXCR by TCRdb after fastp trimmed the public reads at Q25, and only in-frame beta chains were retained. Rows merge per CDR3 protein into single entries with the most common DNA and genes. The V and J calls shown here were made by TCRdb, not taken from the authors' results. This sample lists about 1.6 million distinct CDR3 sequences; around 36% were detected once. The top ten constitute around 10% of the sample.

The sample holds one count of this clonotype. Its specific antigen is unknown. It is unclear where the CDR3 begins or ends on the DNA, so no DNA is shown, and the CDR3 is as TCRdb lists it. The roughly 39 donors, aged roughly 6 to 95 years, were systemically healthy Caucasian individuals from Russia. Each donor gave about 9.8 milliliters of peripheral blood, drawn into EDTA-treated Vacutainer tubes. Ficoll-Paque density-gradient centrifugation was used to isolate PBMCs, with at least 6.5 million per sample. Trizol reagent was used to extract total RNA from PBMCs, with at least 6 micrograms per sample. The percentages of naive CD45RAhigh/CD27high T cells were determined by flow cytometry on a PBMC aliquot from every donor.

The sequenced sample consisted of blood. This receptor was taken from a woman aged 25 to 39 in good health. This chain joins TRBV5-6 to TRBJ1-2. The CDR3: CVSSLSGLYDCTF.